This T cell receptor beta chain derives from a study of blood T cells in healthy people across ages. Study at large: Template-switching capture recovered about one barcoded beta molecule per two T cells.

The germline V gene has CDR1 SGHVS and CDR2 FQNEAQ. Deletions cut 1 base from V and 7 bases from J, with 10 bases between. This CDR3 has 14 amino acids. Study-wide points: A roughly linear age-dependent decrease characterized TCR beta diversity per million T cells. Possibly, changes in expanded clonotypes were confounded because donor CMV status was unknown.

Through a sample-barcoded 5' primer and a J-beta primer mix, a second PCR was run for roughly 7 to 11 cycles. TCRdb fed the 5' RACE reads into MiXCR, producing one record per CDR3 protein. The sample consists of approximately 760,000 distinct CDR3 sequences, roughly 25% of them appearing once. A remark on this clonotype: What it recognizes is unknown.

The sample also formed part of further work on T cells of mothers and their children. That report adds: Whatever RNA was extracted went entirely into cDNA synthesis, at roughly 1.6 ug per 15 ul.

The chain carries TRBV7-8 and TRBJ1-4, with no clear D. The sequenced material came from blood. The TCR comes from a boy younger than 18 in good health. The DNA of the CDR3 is TGTGCCAGCAGCTTAGGCGCGTTAAGTGAAAAACTGTTTTTT. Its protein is CASSLGALSEKLFF.